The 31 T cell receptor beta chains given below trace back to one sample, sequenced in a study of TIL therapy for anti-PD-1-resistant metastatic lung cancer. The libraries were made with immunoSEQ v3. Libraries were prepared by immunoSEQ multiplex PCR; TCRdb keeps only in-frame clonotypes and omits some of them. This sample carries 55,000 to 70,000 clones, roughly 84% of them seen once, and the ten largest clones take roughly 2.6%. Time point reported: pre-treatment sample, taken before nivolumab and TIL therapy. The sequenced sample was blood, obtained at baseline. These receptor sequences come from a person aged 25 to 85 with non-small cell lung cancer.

CDR3 DNA: TGCGCCAGCAGCCAGGATAACCCTAGCGGGAGAGGCGGTGAGCAGTTCTTC. Protein sequence: CASSQDNPSGRGGEQFF. The chain is built from TRBV5-1 and TRBJ2-1; TRBD2 aligns across 10 bases. The V segment lost 4 bases and the J segment 9 bases; nucleotides outside the gene matches: 16. The CDR3 totals 17 residues. Germline CDR1 SGHRS, CDR2 YFSETQ.

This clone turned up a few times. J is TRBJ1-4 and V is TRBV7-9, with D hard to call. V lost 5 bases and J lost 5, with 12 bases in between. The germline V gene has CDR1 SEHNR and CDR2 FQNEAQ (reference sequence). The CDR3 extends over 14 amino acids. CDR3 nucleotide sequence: TGTGCCAGCAGCCCCTCGACACTCAATGAAAAACTGTTTTTT. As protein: CASSPSTLNEKLFF.

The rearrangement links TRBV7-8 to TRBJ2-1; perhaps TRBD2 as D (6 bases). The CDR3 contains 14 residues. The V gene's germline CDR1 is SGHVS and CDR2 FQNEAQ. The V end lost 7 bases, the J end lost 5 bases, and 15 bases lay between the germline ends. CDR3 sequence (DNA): TGTGCCAGCAACCTCTTAGCGGTACACAATGAGCAGTTCTTC. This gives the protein CASNLLAVHNEQFF.

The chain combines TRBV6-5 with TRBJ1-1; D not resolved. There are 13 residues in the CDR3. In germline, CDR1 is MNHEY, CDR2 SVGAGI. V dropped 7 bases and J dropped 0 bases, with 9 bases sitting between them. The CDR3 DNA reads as TGTGCCAGCAACCGGCGGTTGAACACTGAAGCTTTCTTT. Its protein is CASNRRLNTEAFF.

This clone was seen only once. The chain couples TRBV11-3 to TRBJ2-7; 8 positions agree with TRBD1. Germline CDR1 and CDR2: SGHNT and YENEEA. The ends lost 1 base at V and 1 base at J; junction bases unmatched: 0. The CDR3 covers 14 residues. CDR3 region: CASSLGTGSYEQYF. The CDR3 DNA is TGTGCCAGCAGCTTAGGGACAGGGTCCTACGAGCAGTACTTC.

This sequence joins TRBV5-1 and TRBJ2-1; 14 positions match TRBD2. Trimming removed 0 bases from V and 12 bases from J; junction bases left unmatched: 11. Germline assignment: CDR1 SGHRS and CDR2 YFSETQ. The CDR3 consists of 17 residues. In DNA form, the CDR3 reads TGCGCCAGCAGCTTGGAAAAGGGACTAGCGGGGGATCCCGGGCAGTTCTTC. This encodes CASSLEKGLAGDPGQFF.

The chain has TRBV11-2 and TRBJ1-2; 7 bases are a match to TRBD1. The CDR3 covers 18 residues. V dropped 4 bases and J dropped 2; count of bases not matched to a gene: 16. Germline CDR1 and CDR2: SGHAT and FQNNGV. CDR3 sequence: CASSSQGQTNRRNYGYTF. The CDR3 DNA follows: TGTGCCAGCAGCTCCCAGGGACAGACAAACCGAAGAAACTATGGCTACACCTTC. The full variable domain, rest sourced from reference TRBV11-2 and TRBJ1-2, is EAGVAQSPRYKIIEKRQSVAFWCNPISGHATLYWYQQILGQGPKLLIQFQNNGVVDDSQLPKDRFSAERLKGVDSTLKIQPAKLEDSAVYLCASSSQGQTNRRNYGYTFGSGTRLTVV.

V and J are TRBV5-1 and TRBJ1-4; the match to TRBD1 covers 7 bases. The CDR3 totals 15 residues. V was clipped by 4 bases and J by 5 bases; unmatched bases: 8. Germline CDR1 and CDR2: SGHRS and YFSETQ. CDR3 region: CASSDQTGLNEKLFF. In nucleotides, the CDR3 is TGCGCCAGCAGCGACCAGACAGGGTTGAATGAAAAACTGTTTTTT.

The DNA for the CDR3 is TGTGCCACCAGCAGGAGTAATGAGCAGTTCTTC. This gives the protein CATSRSNEQFF. This chain joins TRBV15 and TRBJ2-1, with unresolved D. Trimming left V 3 bases short and J 7 bases short, with 4 bases between. This CDR3 spans 11 amino acids. The V gene's germline CDR1 is LNHNV and CDR2 YYDKDF (reference sequence).

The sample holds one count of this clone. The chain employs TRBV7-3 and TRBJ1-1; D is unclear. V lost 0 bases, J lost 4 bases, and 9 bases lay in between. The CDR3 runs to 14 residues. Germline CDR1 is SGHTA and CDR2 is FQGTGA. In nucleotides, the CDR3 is TGTGCCAGCAGCTTAACGGACGACGGCACTGAAGCTTTCTTT. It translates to CASSLTDDGTEAFF.

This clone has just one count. The CDR3 loop is CASSLSSGGADTQYF. CDR3 DNA sequence: TGCGCCAGCAGCCTTTCTAGCGGGGGGGCAGATACGCAGTATTTT. The gene calls are TRBV5-1 and TRBJ2-3; 12 bases agree with TRBD2. After removal of 4 bases from V and 4 bases from J, the junction contained 4 bases not matched to a gene. From germline, CDR1 is SGHRS and CDR2 YFSETQ. CDR3 length: 15 residues.

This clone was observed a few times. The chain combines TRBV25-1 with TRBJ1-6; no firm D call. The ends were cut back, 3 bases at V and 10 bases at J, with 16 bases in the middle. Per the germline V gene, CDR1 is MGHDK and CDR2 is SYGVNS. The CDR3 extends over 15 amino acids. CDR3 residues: CASSESYLGGSPLHF. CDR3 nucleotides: TGTGCCAGCAGTGAGTCTTACCTGGGCGGCTCACCCCTCCACTTT.

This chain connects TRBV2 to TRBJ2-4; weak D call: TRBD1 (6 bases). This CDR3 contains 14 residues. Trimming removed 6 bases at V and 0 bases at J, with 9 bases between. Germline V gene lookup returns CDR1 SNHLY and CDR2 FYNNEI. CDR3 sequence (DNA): TGTGCCAGCAGCTACAGGGTAGCCAAAAACATTCAGTACTTC. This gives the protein CASSYRVAKNIQYF.

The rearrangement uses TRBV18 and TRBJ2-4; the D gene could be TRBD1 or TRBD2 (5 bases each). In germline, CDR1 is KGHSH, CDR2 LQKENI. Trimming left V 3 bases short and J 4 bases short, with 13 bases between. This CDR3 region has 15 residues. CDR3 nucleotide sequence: TGTGCCAGCTCACCTATTGGGACGGGGAAAAACATTCAGTACTTC. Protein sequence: CASSPIGTGKNIQYF.

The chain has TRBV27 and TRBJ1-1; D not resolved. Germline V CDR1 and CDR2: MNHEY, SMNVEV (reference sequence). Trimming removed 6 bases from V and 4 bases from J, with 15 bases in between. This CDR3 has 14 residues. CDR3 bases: TGTGCCAGCAGCTCGGGCCCCCTCAGCACTGAAGCTTTCTTT. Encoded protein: CASSSGPLSTEAFF.

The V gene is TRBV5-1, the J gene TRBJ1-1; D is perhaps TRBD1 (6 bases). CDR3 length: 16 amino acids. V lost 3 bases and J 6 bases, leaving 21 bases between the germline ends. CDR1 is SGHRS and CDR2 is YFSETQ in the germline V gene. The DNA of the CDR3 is TGCGCCAGCAGCTCCAATACCGGACAGTTTATTGCTGAAGCTTTCTTT. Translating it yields CASSSNTGQFIAEAFF.

The CDR3: CASSGPRDTEAFF. In nucleotides, the CDR3 is TGTGCCAGCAGTGGACCCAGGGATACTGAAGCTTTCTTT. The chain links TRBV25-1 to TRBJ1-1; D might be TRBD1 (5 bases). V was shortened by 4 bases and J by 5 bases, with 11 bases between the two germline ends. This CDR3 is built from 13 residues. Looked up from germline, CDR1 is MGHDK and CDR2 is SYGVNS.

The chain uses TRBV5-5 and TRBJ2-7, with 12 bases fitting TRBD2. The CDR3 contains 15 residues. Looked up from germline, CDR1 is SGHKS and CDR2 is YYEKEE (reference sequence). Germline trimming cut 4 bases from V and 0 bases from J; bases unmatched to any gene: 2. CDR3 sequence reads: CASSPSGGGSYEQYF. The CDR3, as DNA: TGTGCCAGCAGCCCTAGCGGGGGGGGCTCCTACGAGCAGTACTTC. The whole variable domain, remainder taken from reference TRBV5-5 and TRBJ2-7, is DAGVTQSPTHLIKTRGQQVTLRCSPISGHKSVSWYQQVLGQGPQFIFQYYEKEERGRGNFPDRFSARQFPNYSSELNVNALLLGDSALYLCASSPSGGGSYEQYFGPGTRLTVT.

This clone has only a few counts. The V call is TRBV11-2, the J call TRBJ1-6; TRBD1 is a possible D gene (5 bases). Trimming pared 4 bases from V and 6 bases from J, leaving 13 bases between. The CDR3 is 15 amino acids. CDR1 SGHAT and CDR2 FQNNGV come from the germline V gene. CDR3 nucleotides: TGTGCCAGCAGCTCCGGGACTGTCCTTAATTCACCCCTCCACTTT. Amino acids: CASSSGTVLNSPLHF.

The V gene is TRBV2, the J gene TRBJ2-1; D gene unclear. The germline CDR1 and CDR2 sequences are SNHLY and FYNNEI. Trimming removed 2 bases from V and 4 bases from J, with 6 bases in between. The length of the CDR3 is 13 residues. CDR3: CASSENGYNEQFF. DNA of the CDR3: TGTGCCAGCAGTGAAAACGGTTACAATGAGCAGTTCTTC.

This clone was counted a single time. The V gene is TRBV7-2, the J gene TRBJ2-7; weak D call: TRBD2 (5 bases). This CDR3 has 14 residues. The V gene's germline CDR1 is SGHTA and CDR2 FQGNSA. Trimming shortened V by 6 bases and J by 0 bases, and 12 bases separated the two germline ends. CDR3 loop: CASRTGLNSYEQYF. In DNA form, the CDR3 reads TGTGCCAGCAGGACCGGACTCAACTCCTACGAGCAGTACTTC.

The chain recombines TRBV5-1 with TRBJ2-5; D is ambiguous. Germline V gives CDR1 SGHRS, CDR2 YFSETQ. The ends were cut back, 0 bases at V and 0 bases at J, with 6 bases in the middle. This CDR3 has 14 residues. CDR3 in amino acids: CASSLGGYQETQYF. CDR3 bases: TGCGCCAGCAGCTTGGGTGGATACCAAGAGACCCAGTACTTC.

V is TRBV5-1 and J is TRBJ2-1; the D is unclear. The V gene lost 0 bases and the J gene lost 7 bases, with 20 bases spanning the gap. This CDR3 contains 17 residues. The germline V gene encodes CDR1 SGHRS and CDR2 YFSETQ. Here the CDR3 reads CASSLEAAYSLGNEQFF. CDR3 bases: TGCGCCAGCAGCTTGGAGGCAGCTTATTCCCTCGGGAATGAGCAGTTCTTC.

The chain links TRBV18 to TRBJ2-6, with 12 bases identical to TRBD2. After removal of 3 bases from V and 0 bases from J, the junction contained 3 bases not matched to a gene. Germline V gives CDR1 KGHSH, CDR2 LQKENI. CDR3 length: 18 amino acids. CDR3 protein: CASSPTSGGSSGANVLTF. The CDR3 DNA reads TGTGCCAGCTCACCGACTAGCGGGGGTAGCTCTGGGGCCAACGTCCTGACTTTC.

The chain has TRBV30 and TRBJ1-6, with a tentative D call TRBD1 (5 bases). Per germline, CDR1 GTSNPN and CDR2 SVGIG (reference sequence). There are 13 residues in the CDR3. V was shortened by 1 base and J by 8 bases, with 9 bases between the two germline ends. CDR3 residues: CAWSDQGYSPLHF. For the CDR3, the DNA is TGTGCCTGGAGTGACCAGGGCTATTCACCCCTCCACTTT.

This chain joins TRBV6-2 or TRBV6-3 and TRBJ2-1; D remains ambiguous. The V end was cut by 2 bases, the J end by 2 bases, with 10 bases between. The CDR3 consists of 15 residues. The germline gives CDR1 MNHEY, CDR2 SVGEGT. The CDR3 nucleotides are TGTGCCAGCAGTTACCATGACGTGCCCTACAATGAGCAGTTCTTC. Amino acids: CASSYHDVPYNEQFF.

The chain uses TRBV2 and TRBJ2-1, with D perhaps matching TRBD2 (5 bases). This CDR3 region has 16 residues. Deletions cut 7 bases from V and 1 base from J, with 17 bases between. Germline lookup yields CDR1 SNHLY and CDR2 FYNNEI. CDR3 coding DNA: TGTGCCAGCAAAAGGTCAGGACTTAGTTCCTACAATGAGCAGTTCTTC. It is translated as CASKRSGLSSYNEQFF.

The CDR3 loop reads CAWSGGSGRSYEQYF. In DNA, the CDR3 is TGTGCCTGGAGTGGAGGTTCCGGACGTTCCTACGAGCAGTACTTC. The chain recombines TRBV30 with TRBJ2-7; D is unclear. Per germline, CDR1 GTSNPN and CDR2 SVGIG (reference sequence). This CDR3 has 15 amino acids. Trimming cost V 1 base and J 1 base, with 14 bases left between them.

The CDR3 protein is CASSYNTGGLDYEQYF. The CDR3 DNA reads TGTGCCAGCAGTTACAATACAGGGGGTCTGGACTACGAGCAGTACTTC. The chain links TRBV6-5 to TRBJ2-7; 8 bases fit TRBD1. CDR1 and CDR2 from the germline V gene are MNHEY and SVGAGI. V lost 2 bases and J lost 3; bases outside the gene matches: 9. This CDR3 comprises 16 residues.

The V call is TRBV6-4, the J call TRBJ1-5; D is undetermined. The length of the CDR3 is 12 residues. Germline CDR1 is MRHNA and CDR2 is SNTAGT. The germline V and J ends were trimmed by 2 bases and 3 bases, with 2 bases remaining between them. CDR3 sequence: CASSDDNQPQHF. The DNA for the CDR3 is TGTGCCAGCAGTGACGACAATCAGCCCCAGCATTTT.

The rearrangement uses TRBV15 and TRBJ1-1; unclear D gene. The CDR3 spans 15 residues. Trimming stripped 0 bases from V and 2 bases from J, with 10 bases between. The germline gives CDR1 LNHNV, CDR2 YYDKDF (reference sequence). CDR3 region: CATSRDRRINTEAFF. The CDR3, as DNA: TGTGCCACCAGCAGAGATAGACGGATTAACACTGAAGCTTTCTTT.